The rows below give T cell receptor beta chains drawn from one sample of a study of response to subunit inactivated influenza vaccine. TCRdb reanalysed the RT-PCR reads using MiXCR and keeps one entry per CDR3 protein. The table lists 400,000 to 650,000 distinct CDR3 sequences, 6.5% to 8% of them singletons. The sample consisted of PBMCs from blood, taken less than 30 months after vaccination. These receptors all stem from a man in his fifties or sixties who received an inactivated influenza vaccine. Both conserved end residues are part of each CDR3. Each record gives: D gene, J gene, clone size, V gene, CDR3 DNA, CDR3 protein. D genes are given only for firm matches. Not every row has a clone size; where given, it reads once, few, many or a size class.

D: TRBD2; J: TRBJ2-1; size: -; V: TRBV20-1; DNA: TGCAGTGCTTCGACTAGCGGCTCCTACAATGAGCAGTTCTTC; CDR3: CSASTSGSYNEQFF
D: TRBD1; J: TRBJ2-4; size: -; V: TRBV19; DNA: TGTGCCAGTACCCAGACAGGGGACAAAAACATTCAGTACTTC; CDR3: CASTQTGDKNIQYF
D: -; J: TRBJ1-5; size: many; V: TRBV5-1; DNA: TGCGCCAGCAGCTTAGATGGGGGCAGCAATCAGCCCCAGCATTTT; CDR3: CASSLDGGSNQPQHF
D: -; J: TRBJ2-5; size: many; V: TRBV7-9; DNA: TGTGCCAGCAGCTTACCGGCCCAAGGGGATTACCAAGAGACCCAGTACTTC; CDR3: CASSLPAQGDYQETQYF
D: TRBD1; J: TRBJ1-1; size: few; V: TRBV5-4; DNA: TGTGCCAGCAGCCCAACAGGGGGCTTGAATGAAGCTTTCTTT; CDR3: CASSPTGGLNEAFF
D: TRBD1; J: TRBJ1-4; size: -; V: TRBV7-6; DNA: TGTGCCAACAGCCTCGGGACAGGGCATAATGAAAAACTGTTTTTT; CDR3: CANSLGTGHNEKLFF
D: -; J: TRBJ1-3; size: many; V: TRBV12-3/TRBV12-4; DNA: TGTGCCAGCAGTTCCGTTGGGAACACCATATATTTT; CDR3: CASSSVGNTIYF
D: -; J: TRBJ2-1; size: many; V: TRBV7-9; DNA: TGTGCCAGCAGCTTAGCCCCAGGACAGAAAAACAATGAGCAGTTCTTC; CDR3: CASSLAPGQKNNEQFF
D: -; J: TRBJ2-3; size: few; V: TRBV6-5; DNA: TGTGCCAGCAGTTTGAACGGAGGGGGCACAGATACGCAGTATTTT; CDR3: CASSLNGGGTDTQYF
D: -; J: TRBJ1-5; size: few; V: TRBV12-3/TRBV12-4; DNA: TGTGCCAGCTCGGGCCTTAATCAGCCCCAGCATTTT; CDR3: CASSGLNQPQHF
D: TRBD2; J: TRBJ2-7; size: -; V: TRBV27; DNA: TGTGCCAGCAGTTTTCTGGCGGGGGGGCGGCTGTACGAGCAGTACTTC; CDR3: CASSFLAGGRLYEQYF
D: TRBD2; J: TRBJ2-5; size: many; V: TRBV7-2; DNA: TGTGCCAGCAGCTTCGCCGGGACTAGCGTAGAGACCCAGTACTTC; CDR3: CASSFAGTSVETQYF
D: TRBD1; J: TRBJ2-7; size: -; V: TRBV29-1; DNA: TGCAGCGTTGAAGGGACAGGGGGCTACTACGAGCAGTACTTC; CDR3: CSVEGTGGYYEQYF
D: -; J: TRBJ2-5; size: many; V: TRBV20-1; DNA: TGCAGTGCTAGAGATCCCTCTCAGGCGGCAGAGACCCAGTACTTC; CDR3: CSARDPSQAAETQYF
D: -; J: TRBJ1-3; size: few; V: TRBV7-8; DNA: TGTGCCAGCAGTCCCCGAATGCCGGGAGCCTCTGGAAACACCATATATTTT; CDR3: CASSPRMPGASGNTIYF
D: -; J: TRBJ2-5; size: -; V: TRBV14; DNA: TGTGCCAGCAGCCACGGTCGGGGGCTCGAGACCCAGTACTTC; CDR3: CASSHGRGLETQYF
D: -; J: TRBJ1-1; size: few; V: TRBV11-3; DNA: TGTGCCAGCAGCTTACGAGGGGAGGACACTGAAGCTTTCTTT; CDR3: CASSLRGEDTEAFF
D: TRBD1; J: TRBJ1-2; size: few; V: TRBV20-1; DNA: TGCAGTGCTAGAGAAAGACAGGGGTTGAATGGCTACACCTTC; CDR3: CSARERQGLNGYTF
D: TRBD2; J: TRBJ2-3; size: few; V: TRBV29-1; DNA: TGCAGCGTTTCATCACGCGGGAGAATCACAGATACGCAGTATTTT; CDR3: CSVSSRGRITDTQYF
D: TRBD1; J: TRBJ2-7; size: many; V: TRBV12-3/TRBV12-4; DNA: TGTGCCAGCAGTTTAGGACAGGGATTTAACGAGCAGTACTTC; CDR3: CASSLGQGFNEQYF
D: TRBD2; J: TRBJ2-1; size: few; V: TRBV20-1; DNA: TGCAGTGCTAGAGATCGGGGACTACAATTAAGGGAGCAGTTCTTC; CDR3: CSARDRGLQLREQFF
D: TRBD1; J: TRBJ1-2; size: many; V: TRBV28; DNA: TGTGCCAGCAGTTTCTACGGACAGGAAGCCGGGGGCTACACCTTC; CDR3: CASSFYGQEAGGYTF
D: -; J: TRBJ1-6; size: -; V: TRBV4-2; DNA: TGTGCCAGCAGCCAAGATCATCAGGGGTCACCCCTCCACTTT; CDR3: CASSQDHQGSPLHF
D: -; J: TRBJ2-1; size: few; V: TRBV24-1; DNA: TGTGCCACCAGTGATCCCTCGACTAGATTCCATTCCCTGCAGTTCTTC; CDR3: CATSDPSTRFHSLQFF
D: -; J: TRBJ2-7; size: -; V: TRBV20-1; DNA: TGCAGTGCTATAGCTAGCTACGAGCAGTACTTC; CDR3: CSAIASYEQYF
D: TRBD1; J: TRBJ2-7; size: few; V: TRBV4-1; DNA: TGCGCCAGCAGCCAAGAACAGGGGGCGTACGAGCAGTACTTC; CDR3: CASSQEQGAYEQYF
D: TRBD1; J: TRBJ2-5; size: -; V: TRBV4-1; DNA: TGCGCCAGCAGCCAAGTGGACAGGGGGAAGACCCAGTACTTC; CDR3: CASSQVDRGKTQYF
D: -; J: TRBJ2-3; size: many; V: TRBV7-8; DNA: TGTGCCAGCAGCTTACGGGTGGGGGGCTCCAGGGGCACAGATACGCAGTATTTT; CDR3: CASSLRVGGSRGTDTQYF
D: -; J: TRBJ2-7; size: many; V: TRBV4-3; DNA: TGCGCCAGCAGCCAACGTCTCAGCGACGAGCAGTACTTC; CDR3: CASSQRLSDEQYF
D: -; J: TRBJ2-7; size: -; V: TRBV20-1; DNA: TGCAGTGCTCGTCCAAATATCGGTTCCGAGCAGTACTTC; CDR3: CSARPNIGSEQYF
D: TRBD1; J: TRBJ2-1; size: few; V: TRBV9; DNA: TGTGCCAGCAGCCGCCCCTCCGGGACAGGGTACAATGAGCAGTTCTTC; CDR3: CASSRPSGTGYNEQFF
D: -; J: TRBJ2-4; size: -; V: TRBV12-3/TRBV12-4; DNA: TGTGCCAGCAGTTTACAGGGGGGGGTCAACATTCAGTACTTC; CDR3: CASSLQGGVNIQYF
D: -; J: TRBJ2-3; size: few; V: TRBV30; DNA: TGTGCCTGGAGTGTGGGGGGTCTCACAGATACGCAGTATTTT; CDR3: CAWSVGGLTDTQYF
D: -; J: TRBJ2-5; size: few; V: TRBV11-1; DNA: TGTGCCAGCAGCTCATCCCAGACCCAGTACTTC; CDR3: CASSSSQTQYF
D: -; J: TRBJ2-6; size: -; V: TRBV15; DNA: TGTGCCACCAGCAGGGGGATCTCTGGGGCCAACGTCCTGACTTTC; CDR3: CATSRGISGANVLTF
D: -; J: TRBJ2-1; size: few; V: TRBV6-1; DNA: TGTGCCAGCAGTGAGACAACAGGGTACAATGAGCAGTTCTTC; CDR3: CASSETTGYNEQFF
D: TRBD2; J: TRBJ2-3; size: few; V: TRBV9; DNA: TGTGCCAGCAGCGTATCCAGCGGGAGGGCCAGAGATACGCAGTATTTT; CDR3: CASSVSSGRARDTQYF
D: TRBD2; J: TRBJ2-1; size: -; V: TRBV10-3; DNA: TGTGCCATCAGTGAGTCGATCGCCTTGGGACTAGCGGGAGACAATGAGCAGTTCTTC; CDR3: CAISESIALGLAGDNEQFF
D: -; J: TRBJ1-2; size: -; V: TRBV9; DNA: TGTGCCAGCAGCGTAGCTCTGGAGCCTATCTATGGCTACACCTTC; CDR3: CASSVALEPIYGYTF
D: -; J: TRBJ1-3; size: few; V: TRBV6-2/TRBV6-3; DNA: TGTGCCAGCGATGAAGGAAACACCATATATTTT; CDR3: CASDEGNTIYF
D: TRBD1; J: TRBJ2-7; size: -; V: TRBV5-5; DNA: TGTGCCAGCAGCTACCGGGACAGGGGGCTCGAGCAGTACTTC; CDR3: CASSYRDRGLEQYF
D: TRBD2; J: TRBJ2-5; size: few; V: TRBV4-3; DNA: TGCGCCAGCAGTTCTACCGGGACTAGCGGAACCCAAGAGACCCAGTACTTC; CDR3: CASSSTGTSGTQETQYF
D: TRBD1; J: TRBJ1-1; size: many; V: TRBV6-5; DNA: TGTGCCAGCAGTAACAGGGGGCTGTATACTGAAGCTTTCTTT; CDR3: CASSNRGLYTEAFF
D: -; J: TRBJ2-1; size: few; V: TRBV7-2; DNA: TGTGCCAGCAGCTTCGTTTCTGGGAGCGATGAGCAGTTCTTC; CDR3: CASSFVSGSDEQFF
D: -; J: TRBJ1-5; size: -; V: TRBV30; DNA: TGTGCCTGGAGTGTGGGGACGGAGGATAATCAGCCCCAGCATTTT; CDR3: CAWSVGTEDNQPQHF
D: TRBD2; J: TRBJ2-3; size: -; V: TRBV6-5; DNA: TGTGCCAGCAGTTATGAGCGGGGGGGCCTCACAGATACGCAGTATTTT; CDR3: CASSYERGGLTDTQYF
D: -; J: TRBJ2-7; size: many; V: TRBV20-1; DNA: TGCAGTGCTAGAAGAGCGGGCTACTACGAGCAGTACTTC; CDR3: CSARRAGYYEQYF
D: TRBD1; J: TRBJ1-2; size: -; V: TRBV4-2; DNA: TGTGCCAGCAGCCAAGACGACAGGGCCCTACCTTATGGCTACACCTTC; CDR3: CASSQDDRALPYGYTF
D: -; J: TRBJ1-5; size: many; V: TRBV20-1; DNA: TGCAGTGCTAGCCCCGTTCCCAATCAGCCCCAGCATTTT; CDR3: CSASPVPNQPQHF
D: -; J: TRBJ2-2; size: few; V: TRBV6-2/TRBV6-3; DNA: TGTGCCAGCAGCCGAGGGGCCTATTCCACCGGGGAGCTGTTTTTT; CDR3: CASSRGAYSTGELFF
D: -; J: TRBJ1-5; size: -; V: TRBV5-1; DNA: TGCGCCAGCAGACGTGACGGACTTAATCAGCCCCAGCATTTT; CDR3: CASRRDGLNQPQHF
D: -; J: TRBJ1-1; size: many; V: TRBV28; DNA: TGTGCCAGCAGGCCCAGACAACTGAACACTGAAGCTTTCTTT; CDR3: CASRPRQLNTEAFF
D: TRBD2; J: TRBJ2-1; size: many; V: TRBV25-1; DNA: TGTGCCAGCAGTGAATTGGGACTAGCGGGAGTGAAAAATGAGCAGTTCTTC; CDR3: CASSELGLAGVKNEQFF
D: -; J: TRBJ2-7; size: -; V: TRBV7-2; DNA: TGTGCCAGCAGCCCTAGCAGGGCTTCAAGCTACGAGCAGTACTTC; CDR3: CASSPSRASSYEQYF
D: -; J: TRBJ2-1; size: few; V: TRBV10-3; DNA: TGTGCCATCAGTGAAGGGATGGGCAATGAGCAGTTCTTC; CDR3: CAISEGMGNEQFF
D: -; J: TRBJ1-1; size: few; V: TRBV20-1; DNA: TGCAGTGCTAGAGACTTGGACCTATCGGGCACTGAAGCTTTCTTT; CDR3: CSARDLDLSGTEAFF
D: -; J: TRBJ2-2; size: -; V: TRBV5-1; DNA: TGCGCCAGCAGCTTGGACGGGAGTCCGAACACCGGGGAGCTGTTTTTT; CDR3: CASSLDGSPNTGELFF
D: -; J: TRBJ2-5; size: many; V: TRBV7-9; DNA: TGTGCCAGCAGCCGGGCCCAGGAACAAGAGACCCAGTACTTC; CDR3: CASSRAQEQETQYF
D: TRBD1; J: TRBJ2-5; size: -; V: TRBV2; DNA: TGTGCCAGCAGTGGGACAGGGGGCTTGGAGACCCAGTACTTC; CDR3: CASSGTGGLETQYF